A single sample gave rise to the 13 T cell receptor beta chains below, sequenced in a study of CD4 and CD8 cells across lung adenocarcinoma regions. TCRdb recomputed calls from the PCR reads with MiXCR, one row per CDR3 protein. This sample has about 11,000 distinct CDR3 sequences, with approximately 57% found just once. Sequenced sample: CD8+ T cells from the center of a lung tumor. Receptors were obtained from a female donor with lung adenocarcinoma. The CD4 and CD8 labels of this study may be unreliable.

This chain joins TRBV6-1 and TRBJ2-3; the D is unclear. Germline assignment: CDR1 MNHNS and CDR2 SASEGT. V was cut by 7 bases and J by 2 bases, with 10 bases left in between. The CDR3 length is 13 residues. Written as DNA, the CDR3 is TGTGCCAGCACCTTGACGGACACAGATACGCAGTATTTT. The encoded protein is CASTLTDTDTQYF.

The chain uses TRBV12-3 or TRBV12-4 and TRBJ1-2, with D unresolved. Trimming cost V 3 bases and J 8 bases, with 10 bases left between them. The CDR3 totals 12 residues. The CDR3 DNA is TGTGCCAGCAGTTTGTGGGCTGGCGGCTACACCTTC. It codes for CASSLWAGGYTF.

Comment on this clonotype: One end of the junction fails to match germline, which may point to a read error. This CDR3 reads CASRFSAISGDTQFF. The CDR3 bases are TGTGCCAGCAGATTCTCGGCGATTAGCGGAGATACGCAGTTTTTC. J is TRBJ2-3 and V is TRBV6-5, with D possibly matching TRBD2 (6 bases). Germline V gives CDR1 MNHEY, CDR2 SVGAGI. The CDR3 length is 15 residues.

The chain uses TRBV6-1 and TRBJ2-3, with TRBD2 matching 7 bases. The CDR3 sequence is 15 residues long. In germline, CDR1 is MNHNS, CDR2 SASEGT. V was clipped by 11 bases and J by 12 bases; unmatched bases: 23. CDR3 sequence (DNA): TGTGCCGCGGGGTGGGGGGGGGGTGGCCCAGAGACCCAGTATTTT. Protein sequence: CAAGWGGGGPETQYF.

The chain recombines TRBV27 with TRBJ2-1, with 16 bases that match TRBD2. Germline CDR1 is MNHEY and CDR2 is SMNVEV (reference sequence). CDR3 size: 21 residues. Germline trimming cut 4 bases from V and 2 bases from J; bases unmatched to any gene: 14. CDR3 bases: TGTGCCAGCAGTTCCCCAACGGGGTCGGGACTAGCGGGAGGGACCTACAATGAGCAGTTCTTC. Protein: CASSSPTGSGLAGGTYNEQFF.

At least ten counts were recorded for this clonotype. The J gene is TRBJ2-1, the V gene TRBV4-2; the match to TRBD1 covers 10 bases. Germline V gives CDR1 LGHNA, CDR2 YNFKEQ. The CDR3 length is 15 residues. Trimming removed 3 bases from V and 1 base from J; junction bases left unmatched: 0. The CDR3 DNA follows: TGTGCCAGCAGCCAGGGACAGGGGTCCTACAATGAGCAGTTCTTC. Translated, it gives CASSQGQGSYNEQFF.

This clonotype has ten or more counts. The chain has TRBV7-2 and TRBJ1-2, with TRBD1 as a possible D gene (5 bases). The CDR3 consists of 15 residues. Trimming took off 2 bases at V and 8 bases at J, with 18 bases between the two ends. Germline loops: CDR1 SGHTA, CDR2 FQGNSA. The CDR3 nucleotides read TGTGCCAGCAGCTTACGACGGGACGGCCTAGTCGGCTACACCTTC. Protein: CASSLRRDGLVGYTF.

The chain has TRBV6-1 and TRBJ2-3, with D perhaps assigned TRBD1 or TRBD2 (5 bases each). Gene TRBJ2-7 matches the end of the DNA better, so the J call may be wrong. Germline CDR1 reads MNHNS; CDR2 reads SASEGT. The CDR3 has 16 amino acids. The CDR3 reads CASSLTGLPTTNTQYF. The CDR3 nucleotides read TGTGCCAGCAGTCTTACGGGGCTGCCAACCACAAACACGCAGTACTTC.

The chain uses TRBV6-1 and TRBJ2-4; 8 nucleotides match TRBD2. CDR3 length: 19 residues. V gave up 2 bases and J gave up 0 bases; unmatched junction bases: 12. CDR1 is MNHNS, CDR2 SASEGT, per germline. CDR3 DNA sequence: TGTGCCAGCAGTGAATTCGGCGGGAGGTCAATCTTAGCCAAAAACATTCAGTACTTC. Protein product: CASSEFGGRSILAKNIQYF.

The J gene is TRBJ1-2, the V gene TRBV27, with D possibly TRBD1 on 6 matching bases. V lost 8 bases to trimming and J lost 8 bases, with 21 bases between them. Germline CDR1 is MNHEY and CDR2 is SMNVEV (reference sequence). There are 14 residues in the CDR3. CDR3 coding DNA: TGTGCCAGCGCTGCCCCTGGAGGGGGTCTCGGCTACACCTTC. Amino acid sequence: CASAAPGGGLGYTF.

The chain carries TRBV6-1 and TRBJ2-1, with D possibly being TRBD1 (6 bases). Near its end, the DNA agrees better with TRBJ2-7, so the J call may be wrong. CDR3 length: 15 amino acids. Germline CDR1 reads MNHNS; CDR2 reads SASEGT. The CDR3: CASTTVAGARGEQYF. CDR3 sequence (DNA): TGTGCCAGCACGACCGTGGCAGGGGCTCGTGGCGAGCAGTACTTC.

The chain is built from TRBV20-1 and TRBJ2-1; D is unresolved. The assigned J gene may be wrong: the sequence end matches TRBJ2-7 better. This CDR3 has 14 residues. The germline V gene encodes CDR1 DFQATT and CDR2 SNEGSKA (reference sequence). CDR3 coding DNA: TGCAGTGCTAGAGATCGTGGCTCCCTCTACGAGCAGTACTTC. Protein sequence: CSARDRGSLYEQYF.

This sequence joins TRBV18 and TRBJ2-5; D might be TRBD1 or TRBD2, each matching 5 bases. Trimming stripped 3 bases from V and 2 bases from J, with 7 bases between. The CDR3 consists of 13 residues. The germline V gene encodes CDR1 KGHSH and CDR2 LQKENI. The CDR3 loop is CASSPGTQETQYF. The CDR3 coding sequence is TGTGCCAGCTCACCTGGGACGCAAGAGACCCAGTACTTC.